The entry below gives a single T cell receptor beta chain sequence along with its context. The antigen is not known. The replicate PCRs on unsorted PBMC were given about 0.3 ug DNA, which is 30,000 to 35,000 T cell genomes. Libraries were prepared by immunoSEQ multiplex PCR; TCRdb keeps only in-frame clonotypes and omits some of them. The sample has about half a million clones; about 84% are singletons. The sample comes from a study of shared clonotypes between healthy human individuals. Study-level points and caveats: The authors sampled blood alone, and tissue repertoires likely differ.

Unmatched junction bases numbered 15, after V lost 0 bases and J lost 5 bases. CDR1 is KGHSH, CDR2 LQKENI, per germline. This CDR3 has 19 amino acids. Free of recent acute infections or vaccinations, the donors were healthy HIV-negative adults. This clonotype was sampled from a woman aged 35 to 49 in good health. Some clones in this sample may be carry-over from other donors' samples. The material sequenced was PBMCs. V gene TRBV18 combines with J gene TRBJ2-7, with TRBD2 matching 11 bases. The CDR3 region is CASSPPRLAGGPPRDEQYF. The CDR3 DNA follows: TGTGCCAGCTCACCACCCCGGTTAGCGGGAGGGCCCCCTCGCGACGAGCAGTACTTC.